The clone carrying this TCR beta chain was seen repeatedly, ten times or more. The antigen is undetermined. The CDR3 runs 15 residues. CDR1 and CDR2 (germline): KGHDR, SFDVKD. Deletions cut 3 bases from V and 3 bases from J, with 13 bases between. This entry comes from a study of T cells in Graves' hyperthyroidism and ophthalmopathy. Overall study results and limits: Peripheral blood also featured most of the thyroid clonotypes expanded above 0.001. With a median lead of about six months before onset, the model predicted ophthalmopathy.

An approximately 10 ml volume of fresh peripheral blood provided the PBMCs. The investigators amplified TCR beta CDR3 regions from RNA transcripts. The HTBI primer set drove a first-round RT-PCR of the TCR CDR3. TCRdb analysed the multiplex PCR reads with MiXCR anew, one entry per CDR3 protein. The sample shows some 760,000 distinct CDR3 sequences, 14% of them seen only once. This clonotype originated in a woman under 30 with Graves' hyperthyroidism. The sample taken for sequencing was blood. This chain uses TRBV24-1 with TRBJ1-2; D is unresolved. This CDR3 reads CATSDPTASYYGYTF. The DNA for the CDR3 is TGTGCCACCAGTGATCCTACGGCCTCGTACTATGGCTACACCTTC.